Listed here are 9 T cell receptor beta chains from one sample, sequenced in a study of cytomegalovirus exposure and HLA in healthy donors. Profiled with immunoSEQ multiplex PCR; TCRdb holds only in-frame clones, not every one. Found here are about 66,000 clones, 95% to 96% of them singletons; the top ten hold approximately 1%. Source material: PBMCs. The receptors were sampled from a man aged 18-30 years in good health and CMV-seronegative.

The rearrangement uses TRBV2 and TRBJ2-7; possible D gene TRBD1, 5 bases. The CDR3 spans 13 residues. The V gene's germline CDR1 is SNHLY and CDR2 FYNNEI. Trimming left V 6 bases short and J 3 bases short, with 12 bases between. Here the CDR3 reads CASRITGDYEQYF. The CDR3 bases are TGTGCCAGCAGAATAACAGGAGACTACGAGCAGTACTTC.

The chain has TRBV7-8 and TRBJ2-5; 14 bases are a match to TRBD2. Germline assignment: CDR1 SGHVS and CDR2 FQNEAQ. The V gene end was trimmed by 5 bases and the J gene end by 6 bases; junction bases not matched to a gene: 8. The CDR3 runs to 16 residues. This CDR3 reads CASSKKGTSGSKTQYF. The CDR3 region has the DNA TGTGCCAGCAGCAAAAAGGGGACTAGCGGGAGTAAGACCCAGTACTTC.

This sequence joins TRBV9 and TRBJ2-1; the D gene is possibly TRBD1 (5 bases). The CDR3 is 19 residues long. Trimming took off 0 bases at V and 3 bases at J, with 22 bases between the two ends. Germline V gives CDR1 SGDLS, CDR2 YYNGEE. CDR3 loop: CASSVVPPSSGSGYNEQFF. Written as DNA, the CDR3 is TGTGCCAGCAGCGTAGTACCACCCTCTTCAGGGTCTGGCTACAATGAGCAGTTCTTC.

The V call is TRBV6-4, the J call TRBJ2-1; 8 bases line up with TRBD2. Germline CDR1 MRHNA, CDR2 SNTAGT. The trim removed 5 bases at V and 3 bases at J, leaving 3 bases unmatched. CDR3 length: 14 amino acids. The CDR3 sequence: CASSPGTSYNEQFF. CDR3 sequence (DNA): TGTGCCAGCAGTCCCGGGACTAGCTACAATGAGCAGTTCTTC.

V and J are TRBV9 and TRBJ2-2, with D perhaps TRBD1 (6 bases). The CDR3 covers 15 residues. From germline, CDR1 is SGDLS and CDR2 YYNGEE. Trimming cost V 2 bases and J 3 bases, with 11 bases left between them. The CDR3 sequence is CASSVFGQHTGELFF. The CDR3, as DNA: TGTGCCAGCAGCGTCTTTGGACAGCACACCGGGGAGCTGTTTTTT.

This rearrangement joins TRBV19 to TRBJ1-5; 8 nucleotides line up with TRBD1. The CDR3 has 17 amino acids. Germline V gives CDR1 LNHDA, CDR2 SQIVND (reference sequence). Trimming took 5 bases from V and 1 from J; bases not matched to a gene: 10. This chain's CDR3 is CASSAGQGPGSNQPQHF. CDR3 DNA: TGTGCCAGTAGTGCAGGACAGGGTCCGGGGAGCAATCAGCCCCAGCATTTT.

J is TRBJ2-5 and V is TRBV4-2, with a possible D match to TRBD2 (5 bases). In germline, CDR1 is LGHNA, CDR2 YNFKEQ. Trimming removed 0 bases at V and 5 bases at J, with 13 bases between. The CDR3 loop spans 15 amino acids. The DNA for the CDR3 is TGTGCCAGCAGCCAAGATGCCCACGGAGGCGAGACCCAGTACTTC. Translating it yields CASSQDAHGGETQYF.

The chain links TRBV10-3 to TRBJ1-5, with D possibly being TRBD1 (5 bases). The V end was cut by 0 bases, the J end by 6 bases, with 15 bases between. From germline, CDR1 is ENHRY and CDR2 SYGVKD. The CDR3 extends over 16 amino acids. Here the CDR3 DNA reads TGTGCCATCAGTGAGTCGCTCGGGGGAGAAGTTCAGCCCCAGCATTTT. Translating it yields CAISESLGGEVQPQHF.

CDR3 DNA: TGCGCCAGCAGCCAAGAATCCGGGACAGGGTATTTGGTCCGCTCCTACGAGCAGTACTTC. This translates into CASSQESGTGYLVRSYEQYF. The gene calls are TRBV4-1 and TRBJ2-7, with 9 nucleotides matching TRBD1. Germline CDR1 MGHRA, CDR2 YSYEKL. Trimming cost V 0 bases and J 0 bases; bases outside gene matches: 15. The CDR3 loop spans 20 amino acids.